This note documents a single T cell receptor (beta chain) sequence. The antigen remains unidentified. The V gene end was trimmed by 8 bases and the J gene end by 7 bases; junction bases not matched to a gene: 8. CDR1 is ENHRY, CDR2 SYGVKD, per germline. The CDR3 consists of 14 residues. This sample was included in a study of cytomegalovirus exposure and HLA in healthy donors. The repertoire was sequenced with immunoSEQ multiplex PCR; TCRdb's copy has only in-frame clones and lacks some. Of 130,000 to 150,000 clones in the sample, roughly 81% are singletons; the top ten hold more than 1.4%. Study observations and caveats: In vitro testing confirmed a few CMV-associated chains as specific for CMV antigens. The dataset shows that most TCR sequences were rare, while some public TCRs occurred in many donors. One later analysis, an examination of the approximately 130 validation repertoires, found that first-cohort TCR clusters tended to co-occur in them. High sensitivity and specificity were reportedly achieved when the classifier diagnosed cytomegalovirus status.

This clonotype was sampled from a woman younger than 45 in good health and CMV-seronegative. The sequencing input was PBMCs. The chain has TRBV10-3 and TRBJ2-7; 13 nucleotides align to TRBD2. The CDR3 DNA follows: TGTGCCATCGGAACTAGCGGGGGGGCGAGTGAGCAGTACTTC. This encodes CAIGTSGGASEQYF.